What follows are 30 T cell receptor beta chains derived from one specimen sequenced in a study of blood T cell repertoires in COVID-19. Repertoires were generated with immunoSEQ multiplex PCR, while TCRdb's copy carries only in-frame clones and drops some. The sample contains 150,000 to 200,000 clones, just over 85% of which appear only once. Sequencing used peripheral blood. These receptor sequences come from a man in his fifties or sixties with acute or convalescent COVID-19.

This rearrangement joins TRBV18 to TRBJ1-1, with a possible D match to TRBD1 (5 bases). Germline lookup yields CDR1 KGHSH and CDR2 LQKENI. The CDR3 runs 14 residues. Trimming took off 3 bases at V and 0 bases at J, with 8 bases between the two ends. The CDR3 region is CASSPGLMNTEAFF. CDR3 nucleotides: TGTGCCAGCTCACCGGGACTCATGAACACTGAAGCTTTCTTT.

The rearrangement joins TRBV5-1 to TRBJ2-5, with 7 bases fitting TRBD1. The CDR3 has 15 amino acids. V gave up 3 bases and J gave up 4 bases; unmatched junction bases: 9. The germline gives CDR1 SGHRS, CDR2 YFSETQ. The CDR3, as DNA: TGCGCCAGCAGCTCGGGACAGCTAGACGGAGAGACCCAGTACTTC. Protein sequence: CASSSGQLDGETQYF. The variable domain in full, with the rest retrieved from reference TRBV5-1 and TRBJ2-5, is KAGVTQTPRYLIKTRGQQVTLSCSPISGHRSVSWYQQTPGQGLQFLFEYFSETQRNKGNFPGRFSGRQFSNSRSEMNVSTLELGDSALYLCASSSGQLDGETQYFGPGTRLLVL.

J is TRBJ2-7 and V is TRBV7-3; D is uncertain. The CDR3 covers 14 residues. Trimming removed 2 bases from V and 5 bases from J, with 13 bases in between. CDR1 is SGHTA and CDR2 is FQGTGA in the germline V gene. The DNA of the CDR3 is TGTGCCAGCAGCTTAGGGCAGGCGTTAAACGAGCAGTACTTC. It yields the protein CASSLGQALNEQYF.

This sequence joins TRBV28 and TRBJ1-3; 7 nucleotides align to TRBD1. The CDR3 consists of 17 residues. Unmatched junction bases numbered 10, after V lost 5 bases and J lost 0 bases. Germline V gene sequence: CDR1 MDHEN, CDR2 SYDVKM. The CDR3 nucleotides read TGTGCCAGCAGTCAGGGACAGCTATTTTTCTCTGGAAACACCATATATTTT. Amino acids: CASSQGQLFFSGNTIYF.

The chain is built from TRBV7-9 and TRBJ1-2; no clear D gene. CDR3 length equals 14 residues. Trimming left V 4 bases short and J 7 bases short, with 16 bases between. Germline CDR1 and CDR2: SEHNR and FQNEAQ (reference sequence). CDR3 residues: CASSSIDILGGYTF. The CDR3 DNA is TGTGCCAGCAGCTCGATAGACATTTTGGGTGGCTACACCTTC.

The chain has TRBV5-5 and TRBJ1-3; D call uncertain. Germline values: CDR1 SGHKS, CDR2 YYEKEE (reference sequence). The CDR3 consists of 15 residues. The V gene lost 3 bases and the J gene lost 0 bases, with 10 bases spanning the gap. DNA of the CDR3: TGTGCCAGCAGCTCGCGAGGGAACTCTGGAAACACCATATATTTT. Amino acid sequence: CASSSRGNSGNTIYF.

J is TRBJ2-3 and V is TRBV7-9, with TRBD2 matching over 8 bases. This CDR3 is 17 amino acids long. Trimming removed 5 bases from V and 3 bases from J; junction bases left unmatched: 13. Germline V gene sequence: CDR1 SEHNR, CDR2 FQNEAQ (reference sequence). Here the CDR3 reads CASSPLYSGIGTDTQYF. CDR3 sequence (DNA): TGTGCCAGCAGCCCACTCTATAGCGGGATTGGAACAGATACGCAGTATTTT.

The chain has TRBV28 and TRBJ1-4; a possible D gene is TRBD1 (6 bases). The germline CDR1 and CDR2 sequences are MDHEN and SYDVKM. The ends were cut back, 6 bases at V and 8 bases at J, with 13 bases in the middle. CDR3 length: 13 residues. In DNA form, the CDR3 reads TGTGCCAGCAGCCGAAGGGGGGGCGAAAAACTGTTTTTT. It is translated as CASSRRGGEKLFF.

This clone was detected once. The DNA of the CDR3 is TGTGCCAGCAGCCAAAAGCATACGGGGAACGGCTACACCTTC. Its translation: CASSQKHTGNGYTF. The chain combines TRBV3-1 (or the pseudogene TRBV3-2) with TRBJ1-2; D is uncertain. Germline V CDR1 and CDR2: LGHDT, YNNKEL (reference sequence). The length of the CDR3 is 14 residues. V shed 2 bases and J shed 8 bases, with 15 bases lying between them.

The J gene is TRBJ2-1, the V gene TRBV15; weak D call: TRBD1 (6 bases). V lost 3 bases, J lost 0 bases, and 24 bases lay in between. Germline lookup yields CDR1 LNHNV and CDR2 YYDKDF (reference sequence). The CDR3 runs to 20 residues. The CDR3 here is CATSSYGQLLERSSYNEQFF. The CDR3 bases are TGTGCCACCAGCAGTTACGGACAGCTCCTGGAACGAAGCTCCTACAATGAGCAGTTCTTC. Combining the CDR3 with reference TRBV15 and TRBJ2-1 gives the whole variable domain DAMVIQNPRYQVTQFGKPVTLSCSQTLNHNVMYWYQQKSSQAPKLLFHYYDKDFNNEADTPDNFQSRRPNTSFCFLDIRSPGLGDTAMYLCATSSYGQLLERSSYNEQFFGPGTRLTVL.

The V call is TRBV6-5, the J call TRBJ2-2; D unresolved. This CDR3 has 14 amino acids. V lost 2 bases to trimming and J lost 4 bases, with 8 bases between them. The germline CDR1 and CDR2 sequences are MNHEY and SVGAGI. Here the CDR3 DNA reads TGTGCCAGCAGTTACGGGCAGCTCACCGGGGAGCTGTTTTTT. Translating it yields CASSYGQLTGELFF.

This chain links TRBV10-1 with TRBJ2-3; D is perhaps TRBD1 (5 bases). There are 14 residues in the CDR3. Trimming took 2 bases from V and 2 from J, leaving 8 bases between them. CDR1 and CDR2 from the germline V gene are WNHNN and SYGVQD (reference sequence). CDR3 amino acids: CASSEGAATDTQYF. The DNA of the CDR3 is TGCGCCAGCAGTGAGGGGGCTGCCACAGATACGCAGTATTTT.

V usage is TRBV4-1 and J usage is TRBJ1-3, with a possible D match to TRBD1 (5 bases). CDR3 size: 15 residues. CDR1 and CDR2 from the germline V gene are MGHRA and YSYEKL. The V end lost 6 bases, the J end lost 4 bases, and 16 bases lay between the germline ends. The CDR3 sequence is CASRRGSAGGNTIYF. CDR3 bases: TGCGCCAGCAGGAGGGGTTCAGCGGGGGGAAACACCATATATTTT.

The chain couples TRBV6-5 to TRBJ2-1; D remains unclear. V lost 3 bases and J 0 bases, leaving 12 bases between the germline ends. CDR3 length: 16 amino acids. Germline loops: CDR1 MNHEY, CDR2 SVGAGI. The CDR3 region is CASSYSPLSSYNEQFF. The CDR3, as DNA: TGTGCCAGCAGTTATTCCCCCCTGAGCTCCTACAATGAGCAGTTCTTC.

For the CDR3, the DNA is TGCGCCAGCAGTAGTAGCGGGAGGGTAGAGACCCAGTACTTC. It is translated as CASSSSGRVETQYF. The chain joins TRBV10-1 to TRBJ2-5; 11 bases line up with TRBD2. Germline V gives CDR1 WNHNN, CDR2 SYGVQD (reference sequence). The CDR3 is made up of 14 amino acids. Losses at the gene ends were 5 bases for V and 4 bases for J; bases not matched to a gene: 3.

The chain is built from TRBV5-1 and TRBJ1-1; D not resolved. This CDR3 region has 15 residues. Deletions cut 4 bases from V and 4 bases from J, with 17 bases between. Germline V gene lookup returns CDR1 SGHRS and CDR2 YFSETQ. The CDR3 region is CASSVSQFVGTEAFF. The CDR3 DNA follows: TGCGCCAGCAGCGTAAGTCAATTCGTCGGCACTGAAGCTTTCTTT.

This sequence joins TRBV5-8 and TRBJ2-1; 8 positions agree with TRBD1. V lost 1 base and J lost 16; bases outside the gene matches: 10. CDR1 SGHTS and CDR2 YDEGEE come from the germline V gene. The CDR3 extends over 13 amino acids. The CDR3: CASSLSLQGVNFF. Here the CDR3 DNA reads TGTGCCAGCAGCTTGTCTCTACAGGGGGTTAATTTCTTC. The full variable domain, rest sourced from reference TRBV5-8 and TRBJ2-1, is EAGVTQSPTHLIKTRGQQATLRCSPISGHTSVYWYQQALGLGLQFLLWYDEGEERNRGNFPPRFSGRQFPNYSSELNVNALELEDSALYLCASSLSLQGVNFFGPGTRLTVL.

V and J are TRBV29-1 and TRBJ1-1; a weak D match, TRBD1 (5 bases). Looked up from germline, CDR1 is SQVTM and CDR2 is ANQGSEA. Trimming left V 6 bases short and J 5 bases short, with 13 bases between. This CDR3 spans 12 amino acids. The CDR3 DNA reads TGCAGCGTGGGTGGGGGAGGAACTGAAGCTTTCTTT. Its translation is CSVGGGGTEAFF.

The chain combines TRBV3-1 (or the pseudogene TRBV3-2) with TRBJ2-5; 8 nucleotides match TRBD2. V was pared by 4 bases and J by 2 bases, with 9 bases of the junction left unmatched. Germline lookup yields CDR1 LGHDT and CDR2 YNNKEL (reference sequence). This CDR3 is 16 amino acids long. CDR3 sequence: CASSLSRGGYQETQYF. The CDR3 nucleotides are TGTGCCAGCAGCCTGAGTCGGGGGGGTTATCAAGAGACCCAGTACTTC.

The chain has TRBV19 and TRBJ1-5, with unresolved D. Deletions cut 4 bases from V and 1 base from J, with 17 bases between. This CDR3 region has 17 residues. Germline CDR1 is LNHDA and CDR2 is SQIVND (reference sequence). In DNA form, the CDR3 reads TGTGCCAGTAGTACCAAGCCCGGAGGGTTGAGCAATCAGCCCCAGCATTTT. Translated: CASSTKPGGLSNQPQHF.

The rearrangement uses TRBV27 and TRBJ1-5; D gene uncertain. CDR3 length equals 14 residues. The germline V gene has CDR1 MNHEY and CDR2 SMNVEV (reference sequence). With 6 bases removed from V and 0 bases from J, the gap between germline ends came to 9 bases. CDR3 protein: CASSRRFSNQPQHF. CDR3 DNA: TGTGCCAGCAGCCGGAGGTTTAGCAATCAGCCCCAGCATTTT.

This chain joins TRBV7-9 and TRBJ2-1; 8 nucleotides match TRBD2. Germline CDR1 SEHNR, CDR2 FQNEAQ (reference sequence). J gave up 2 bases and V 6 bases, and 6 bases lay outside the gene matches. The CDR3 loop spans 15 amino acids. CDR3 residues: CASSPGGMTYNEQFF. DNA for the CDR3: TGTGCCAGCAGTCCGGGGGGGATGACCTACAATGAGCAGTTCTTC.

The CDR3 nucleotides read TGTGCCAGCAGGTATACAGGGATTAACTATGGCTACACCTTC. The encoded protein is CASRYTGINYGYTF. This chain uses TRBV2 with TRBJ1-2; a possible D gene is TRBD1 (6 bases). The germline V gene has CDR1 SNHLY and CDR2 FYNNEI. The CDR3 is made up of 14 amino acids. The V gene lost 6 bases and the J gene lost 1 base, with 12 bases spanning the gap.

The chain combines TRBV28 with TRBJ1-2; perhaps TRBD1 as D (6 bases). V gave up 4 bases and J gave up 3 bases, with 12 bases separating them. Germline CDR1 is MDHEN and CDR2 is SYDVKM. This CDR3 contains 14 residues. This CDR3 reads CASSSQGYDYGYTF. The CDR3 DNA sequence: TGTGCCAGCAGTTCACAGGGTTATGACTATGGCTACACCTTC.

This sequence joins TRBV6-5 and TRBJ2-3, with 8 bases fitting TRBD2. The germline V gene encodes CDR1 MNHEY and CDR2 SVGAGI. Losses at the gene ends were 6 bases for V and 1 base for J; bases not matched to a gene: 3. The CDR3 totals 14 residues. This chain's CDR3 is CASSETSGTDTQYF. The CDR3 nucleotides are TGTGCCAGCAGCGAGACTAGCGGCACAGATACGCAGTATTTT.

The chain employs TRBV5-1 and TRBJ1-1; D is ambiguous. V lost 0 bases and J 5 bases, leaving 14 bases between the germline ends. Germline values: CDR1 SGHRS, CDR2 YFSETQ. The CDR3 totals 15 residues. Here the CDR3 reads CASSLVPGWRTEAFF. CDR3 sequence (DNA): TGCGCCAGCAGCTTGGTCCCGGGGTGGAGGACTGAAGCTTTCTTT.

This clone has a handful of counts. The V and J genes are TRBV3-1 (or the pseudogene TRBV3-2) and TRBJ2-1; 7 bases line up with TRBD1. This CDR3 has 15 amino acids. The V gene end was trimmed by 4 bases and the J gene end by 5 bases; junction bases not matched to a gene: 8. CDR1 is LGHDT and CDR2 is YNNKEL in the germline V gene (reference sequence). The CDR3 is CASSRSWTGDNEQFF. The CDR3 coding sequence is TGTGCCAGCAGCCGCTCGTGGACAGGCGACAATGAGCAGTTCTTC.

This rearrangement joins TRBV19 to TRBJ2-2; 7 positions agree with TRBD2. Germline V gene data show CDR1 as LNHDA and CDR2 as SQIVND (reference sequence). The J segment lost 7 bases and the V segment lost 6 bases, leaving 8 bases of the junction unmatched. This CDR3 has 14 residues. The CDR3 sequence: CASSLMGRGGELFF. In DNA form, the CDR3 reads TGTGCCAGTAGCCTCATGGGGAGGGGCGGGGAGCTGTTTTTT. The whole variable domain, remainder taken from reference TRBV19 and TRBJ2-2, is DGGITQSPKYLFRKEGQNVTLSCEQNLNHDAMYWYRQDPGQGLRLIYYSQIVNDFQKGDIAEGYSVSREKKESFPLTVTSAQKNPTAFYLCASSLMGRGGELFFGEGSRLTVL.

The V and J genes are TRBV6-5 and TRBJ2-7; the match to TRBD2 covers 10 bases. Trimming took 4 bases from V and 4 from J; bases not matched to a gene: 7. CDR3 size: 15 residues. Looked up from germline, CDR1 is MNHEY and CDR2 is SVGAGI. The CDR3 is CASSSLAGGGYEQYF. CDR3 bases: TGTGCCAGCAGTTCCTTAGCGGGAGGAGGTTACGAGCAGTACTTC.

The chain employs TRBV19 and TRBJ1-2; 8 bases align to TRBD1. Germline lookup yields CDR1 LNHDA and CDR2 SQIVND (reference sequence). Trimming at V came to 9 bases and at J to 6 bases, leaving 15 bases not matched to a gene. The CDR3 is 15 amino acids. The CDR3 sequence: CASRSNQGASDGYTF. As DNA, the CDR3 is TGTGCCAGCCGCTCCAATCAGGGGGCATCCGATGGCTACACCTTC.